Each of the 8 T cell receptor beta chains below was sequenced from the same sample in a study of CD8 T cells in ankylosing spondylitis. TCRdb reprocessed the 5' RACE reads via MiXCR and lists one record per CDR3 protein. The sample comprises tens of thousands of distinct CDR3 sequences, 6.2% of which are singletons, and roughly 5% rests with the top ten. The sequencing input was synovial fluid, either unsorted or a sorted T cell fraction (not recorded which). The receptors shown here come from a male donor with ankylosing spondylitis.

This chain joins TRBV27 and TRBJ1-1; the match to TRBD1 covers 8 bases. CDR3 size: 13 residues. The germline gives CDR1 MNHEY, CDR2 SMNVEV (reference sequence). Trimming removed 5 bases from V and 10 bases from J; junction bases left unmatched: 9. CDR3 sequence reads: CASSTYGQGGAFF. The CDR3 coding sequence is TGTGCCAGCAGTACATACGGACAGGGAGGAGCTTTCTTT.

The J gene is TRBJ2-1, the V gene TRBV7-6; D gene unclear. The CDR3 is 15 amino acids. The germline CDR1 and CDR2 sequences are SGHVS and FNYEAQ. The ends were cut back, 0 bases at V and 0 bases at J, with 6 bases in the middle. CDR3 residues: CASSLAQSSYNEQFF. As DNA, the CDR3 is TGTGCCAGCAGCTTAGCGCAGAGCTCCTACAATGAGCAGTTCTTC.

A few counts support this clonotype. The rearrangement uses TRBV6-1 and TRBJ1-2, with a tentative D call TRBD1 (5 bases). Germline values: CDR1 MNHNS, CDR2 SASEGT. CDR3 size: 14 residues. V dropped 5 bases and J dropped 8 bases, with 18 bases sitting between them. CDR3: CASSRRGSLQGYTF. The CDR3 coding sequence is TGTGCCAGCAGTCGTAGGGGATCCCTTCAAGGCTACACCTTC.

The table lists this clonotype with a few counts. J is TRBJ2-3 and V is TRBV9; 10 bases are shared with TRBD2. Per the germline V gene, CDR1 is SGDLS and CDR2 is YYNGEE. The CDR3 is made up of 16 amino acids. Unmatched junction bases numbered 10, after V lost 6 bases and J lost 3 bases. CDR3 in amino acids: CASTPILAGGTDTQYF. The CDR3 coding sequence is TGTGCCAGCACCCCTATTTTAGCGGGAGGAACAGATACGCAGTATTTT.

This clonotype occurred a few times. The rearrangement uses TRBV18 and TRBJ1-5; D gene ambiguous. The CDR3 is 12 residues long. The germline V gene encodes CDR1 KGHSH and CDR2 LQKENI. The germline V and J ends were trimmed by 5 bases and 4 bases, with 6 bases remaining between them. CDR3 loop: CASSSDNQPQHF. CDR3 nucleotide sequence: TGTGCCAGCTCATCAGATAATCAGCCCCAGCATTTT.

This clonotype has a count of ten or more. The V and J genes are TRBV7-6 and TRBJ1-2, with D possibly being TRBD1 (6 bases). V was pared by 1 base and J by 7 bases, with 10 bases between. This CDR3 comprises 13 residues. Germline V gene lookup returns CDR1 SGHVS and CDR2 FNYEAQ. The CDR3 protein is CASSLEGGSGYTF. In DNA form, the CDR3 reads TGTGCCAGCAGCTTAGAAGGGGGGTCTGGCTACACCTTC.

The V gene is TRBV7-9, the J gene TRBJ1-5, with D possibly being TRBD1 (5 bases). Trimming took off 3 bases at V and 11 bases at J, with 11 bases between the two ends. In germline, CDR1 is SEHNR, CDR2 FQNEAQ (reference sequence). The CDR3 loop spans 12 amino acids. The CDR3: CASSLGPQAQHF. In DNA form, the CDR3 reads TGTGCCAGCAGCTTGGGGCCACAGGCCCAGCATTTT.

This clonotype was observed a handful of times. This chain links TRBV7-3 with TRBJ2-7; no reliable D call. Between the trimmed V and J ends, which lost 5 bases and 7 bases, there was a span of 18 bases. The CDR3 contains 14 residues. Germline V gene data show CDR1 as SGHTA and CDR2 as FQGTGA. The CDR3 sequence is CASSPRAHGEEQYF. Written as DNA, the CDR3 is TGTGCCAGCAGCCCTCGGGCCCATGGCGAGGAGCAGTACTTC.